These 24 T cell receptor beta chains came from one sample sequenced in a study of shared clonotypes between healthy human individuals (dated by TCRdb to about 2020). The library relied on the immunoSEQ multiplex PCR assay. TCRdb stores this immuneACCESS table with in-frame sequences only. Part of the clones is absent; in the studies checked, under half of the shortfall reflects unresolved V genes, and no reason is known for the rest. Recorded for this sample are approximately 2,000,000 clones; 85% to 95% of them occurred a single time. Jointly, the top ten make up 0.37% of the sample. The sample comprised naive CD4+ T cells from PBMCs. This specimen's cell subset or site label, per the study, means: CD45RA+ positively selected. The receptors stem from a man aged 18 to 30 in good health. Some clones in this sample may be carry-over from other donors' samples.

The J gene is TRBJ1-5, the V gene TRBV28; D is possibly TRBD1 (5 bases). Trimming shortened V by 5 bases and J by 2 bases, and 19 bases separated the two germline ends. CDR3 length: 17 amino acids. The germline V gene has CDR1 MDHEN and CDR2 SYDVKM. This chain's CDR3 is CASSPRGYIEGNQPQHF. The CDR3 DNA sequence: TGTGCCAGCAGTCCTAGGGGATACATTGAAGGCAATCAGCCCCAGCATTTT.

CDR3 nucleotides: TGCGCCAGCAGCACGGACTACAATGAGCAGTTCTTC. Its translation: CASSTDYNEQFF. J is TRBJ2-1 and V is TRBV5-1; D is undetermined. V lost 4 bases and J 3 bases, leaving 5 bases between the germline ends. The germline V gene encodes CDR1 SGHRS and CDR2 YFSETQ. CDR3 length: 12 amino acids.

This chain links TRBV7-2 with TRBJ1-3; D is unclear. The CDR3 has 13 amino acids. The germline CDR1 and CDR2 sequences are SGHTA and FQGNSA. V lost 4 bases, J lost 4 bases, and 8 bases lay in between. CDR3 residues: CASSWSSGNTIYF. The CDR3 DNA is TGTGCCAGCAGCTGGAGTTCGGGAAACACCATATATTTT.

In the case of this clone: Other DNA sequences in this specimen translate into the identical CDR3. This chain links TRBV18 with TRBJ2-6; TRBD1 matches 9 bases. The germline V gene encodes CDR1 KGHSH and CDR2 LQKENI. The CDR3 is made up of 17 amino acids. Germline trimming cut 2 bases from V and 2 bases from J; bases unmatched to any gene: 4. The CDR3 protein is CASSPGTGRTGANVLTF. The CDR3 nucleotides are TGTGCCAGCTCACCAGGGACAGGGAGGACTGGGGCCAACGTCCTGACTTTC.

The chain links TRBV19 to TRBJ1-2, with D hard to call. CDR3 length: 14 residues. The V end was cut by 4 bases, the J end by 4 bases, with 13 bases between. CDR1 is LNHDA and CDR2 is SQIVND in the germline V gene (reference sequence). CDR3 sequence reads: CASSTGFASYGYTF. As DNA, the CDR3 is TGTGCCAGTAGTACGGGCTTCGCCAGCTATGGCTACACCTTC.

The chain employs TRBV30 and TRBJ2-7; 12 bases line up with TRBD2. The V gene end was trimmed by 6 bases and the J gene end by 2 bases; junction bases not matched to a gene: 5. The CDR3 totals 14 residues. Germline V gene data show CDR1 as GTSNPN and CDR2 as SVGIG (reference sequence). CDR3 DNA sequence: TGTGCCTGTAGCCCTAGCGGGAGGGCCTACGAGCAGTACTTC. Its protein product is CACSPSGRAYEQYF.

The chain joins TRBV28 to TRBJ1-2, with D perhaps TRBD1 (5 bases). CDR3 length: 15 amino acids. Germline CDR1 is MDHEN and CDR2 is SYDVKM. The ends were cut back, 1 base at V and 3 bases at J, with 12 bases in the middle. This chain's CDR3 is CASSLSGGRYYGYTF. The CDR3 region has the DNA TGTGCCAGCAGTTTATCCGGGGGACGGTACTATGGCTACACCTTC.

This chain links TRBV9 with TRBJ2-6; no clear D gene. Trimming removed 4 bases at V and 0 bases at J, with 11 bases between. In germline, CDR1 is SGDLS, CDR2 YYNGEE. The CDR3 covers 16 residues. The DNA for the CDR3 is TGTGCCAGCAGCCCCCGAGACCCCTCTGGGGCCAACGTCCTGACTTTC. This encodes CASSPRDPSGANVLTF.

The V gene is TRBV7-9, the J gene TRBJ1-4, with TRBD1 identical over 11 bases. The CDR3 has 17 amino acids. Germline trimming cut 4 bases from V and 0 bases from J; bases unmatched to any gene: 4. Germline V gene sequence: CDR1 SEHNR, CDR2 FQNEAQ (reference sequence). For the CDR3, the DNA is TGTGCCAGCAGCTCGCCGGGACAGGGGGCAACTAATGAAAAACTGTTTTTT. Protein: CASSSPGQGATNEKLFF.

V usage is TRBV5-4 and J usage is TRBJ2-3, with TRBD2 as a possible D gene (6 bases). With 4 bases removed from V and 2 bases from J, the gap between germline ends came to 17 bases. Germline CDR1 and CDR2: SGHNT and YYREEE (reference sequence). The CDR3 spans 16 residues. CDR3 nucleotides: TGTGCCAGCAGCGCCGCCGGGCGGAGGGACACAGATACGCAGTATTTT. Translation gives CASSAAGRRDTDTQYF.

This rearrangement joins TRBV28 to TRBJ1-5; no clear D gene. CDR1 is MDHEN and CDR2 is SYDVKM in the germline V gene. The CDR3 length is 13 residues. Trimming stripped 10 bases from V and 3 bases from J, with 13 bases between. The CDR3 sequence is CATGTANNQPQHF. The CDR3 DNA sequence: TGTGCCACCGGTACAGCCAACAATCAGCCCCAGCATTTT. The full variable domain, with the rest looked up from reference TRBV28 and TRBJ1-5, is DVKVTQSSRYLVKRTGEKVFLECVQDMDHENMFWYRQDPGLGLRLIYFSYDVKMKEKGDIPEGYSVSREKKERFSLILESASTNQTSMYLCATGTANNQPQHFGDGTRLSIL.

This rearrangement joins TRBV6-5 to TRBJ2-2; 8 nucleotides agree with TRBD1. J gave up 5 bases and V 8 bases, and 7 bases lay outside the gene matches. The CDR3 contains 14 residues. Germline CDR1 reads MNHEY; CDR2 reads SVGAGI. The CDR3 protein is CASRSGGRTGELFF. The CDR3 DNA reads as TGTGCCAGCCGGTCAGGGGGCCGAACCGGGGAGCTGTTTTTT.

V is TRBV5-1 and J is TRBJ1-2, with D possibly TRBD1 on 5 matching bases. V lost 4 bases, J lost 1 base, and 8 bases lay in between. The CDR3 is 13 amino acids. The V gene's germline CDR1 is SGHRS and CDR2 YFSETQ. The CDR3 DNA is TGCGCCAGCAGCGGGACTGTTAACTATGGCTACACCTTC. It yields the protein CASSGTVNYGYTF.

The rearrangement links TRBV30 to TRBJ2-1, with 12 bases fitting TRBD2. Germline loops: CDR1 GTSNPN, CDR2 SVGIG (reference sequence). The CDR3 has 20 amino acids. V dropped 0 bases and J dropped 3; count of bases not matched to a gene: 15. The CDR3 coding sequence is TGTGCCTGGAGTGTATACGGGACTAGCGGGCCGAAAATGGGCTACAATGAGCAGTTCTTC. This gives the protein CAWSVYGTSGPKMGYNEQFF.

This sequence joins TRBV9 and TRBJ2-2; 8 bases are shared with TRBD1. Trimming removed 4 bases from V and 4 bases from J; junction bases left unmatched: 12. The CDR3 spans 17 residues. Germline CDR1 and CDR2: SGDLS and YYNGEE. Here the CDR3 reads CASSINPGQGGTGELFF. CDR3 coding DNA: TGTGCCAGCAGCATTAACCCTGGACAGGGCGGCACCGGGGAGCTGTTTTTT. The whole variable domain, remainder taken from reference TRBV9 and TRBJ2-2, is DSGVTQTPKHLITATGQRVTLRCSPRSGDLSVYWYQQSLDQGLQFLIQYYNGEERAKGNILERFSAQQFPDLHSELNLSSLELGDSALYFCASSINPGQGGTGELFFGEGSRLTVL.

Concerning this clone: The same CDR3 is also encoded by other DNA sequences in this sample. The chain has TRBV28 and TRBJ2-6; no clear D. This CDR3 contains 15 residues. Trimming cost V 2 bases and J 0 bases, with 5 bases left between them. Germline CDR1 MDHEN, CDR2 SYDVKM. In DNA form, the CDR3 reads TGTGCCAGCAGTTTAGCCCGCTCTGGGGCCAACGTCCTGACTTTC. Translated: CASSLARSGANVLTF.

V and J are TRBV28 and TRBJ2-1; D is perhaps TRBD2 (6 bases). The CDR3 has 13 residues. V lost 3 bases and J 6 bases, leaving 9 bases between the germline ends. Germline CDR1 is MDHEN and CDR2 is SYDVKM. This CDR3 is CASSFGGINEQFF. The CDR3 nucleotides read TGTGCCAGCAGTTTCGGCGGGATCAATGAGCAGTTCTTC.

In regard to this clone: At the DNA level, this CDR3 is encoded by other sequences in the same sample as well. The rearrangement joins TRBV5-6 to TRBJ2-7; D is ambiguous. The length of the CDR3 is 13 residues. CDR1 is SGHDT, CDR2 YYEEEE, per germline. V lost 4 bases and J lost 2, with 10 bases in between. The CDR3, as DNA: TGTGCCAGCAGCGTGGGAACTACCTACGAGCAGTACTTC. Protein product: CASSVGTTYEQYF.

The chain combines TRBV5-1 with TRBJ2-7, with TRBD2 identical over 13 bases. The CDR3 is 15 amino acids. The V segment lost 2 bases and the J segment 7 bases; nucleotides outside the gene matches: 6. Germline assignment: CDR1 SGHRS and CDR2 YFSETQ. CDR3 amino acids: CASSFGLAGAEEQYF. The CDR3, as DNA: TGCGCCAGCAGCTTCGGACTAGCGGGAGCGGAGGAGCAGTACTTC.

J is TRBJ1-5 and V is TRBV2; 12 bases are a match to TRBD1. Per germline, CDR1 SNHLY and CDR2 FYNNEI. This CDR3 region has 18 residues. V was pared by 5 bases and J by 2 bases, with 10 bases of the junction left unmatched. The CDR3 nucleotides read TGTGCCAGCAGTCCGGGGGGACAGGGGGCTTTCGGCAATCAGCCCCAGCATTTT. Residues: CASSPGGQGAFGNQPQHF.

The chain has TRBV5-1 and TRBJ1-4; D is undetermined. There are 15 residues in the CDR3. Germline V gene sequence: CDR1 SGHRS, CDR2 YFSETQ. Trimming removed 1 base from V and 3 bases from J, with 10 bases in between. This CDR3 reads CASSLRSDPNEKLFF. The CDR3 DNA reads as TGCGCCAGCAGCTTGCGGTCGGACCCTAATGAAAAACTGTTTTTT.

The rearrangement joins TRBV5-1 to TRBJ1-3; D is perhaps TRBD1 (6 bases). Germline V gives CDR1 SGHRS, CDR2 YFSETQ. The germline V and J ends were trimmed by 0 bases and 7 bases, with 11 bases remaining between them. This CDR3 is 14 amino acids long. The CDR3 loop reads CASSLAGQGNTIYF. CDR3 sequence (DNA): TGCGCCAGCAGCTTGGCCGGGCAGGGGAACACCATATATTTT.

V is TRBV11-2 and J is TRBJ2-1, with 9 nucleotides matching TRBD1. This CDR3 has 16 residues. CDR1 is SGHAT, CDR2 FQNNGV, per germline. V lost 2 bases to trimming and J lost 5 bases; unmatched junction nucleotides: 7. In DNA form, the CDR3 reads TGTGCCAGCAGCTTAATTGGGACAGGGAGAAACAATGAGCAGTTCTTC. This encodes CASSLIGTGRNNEQFF.

This clone has a single count. The chain is built from TRBV28 and TRBJ1-4, with 11 bases aligning to TRBD1. The CDR3 length is 15 residues. J gave up 7 bases and V 5 bases, and 6 bases lay outside the gene matches. Germline V gene data show CDR1 as MDHEN and CDR2 as SYDVKM. The CDR3 DNA reads TGTGCCAGCAGTCTTAGGACAGGGGGCGGTGAAAAACTGTTTTTT. This codes for CASSLRTGGGEKLFF.